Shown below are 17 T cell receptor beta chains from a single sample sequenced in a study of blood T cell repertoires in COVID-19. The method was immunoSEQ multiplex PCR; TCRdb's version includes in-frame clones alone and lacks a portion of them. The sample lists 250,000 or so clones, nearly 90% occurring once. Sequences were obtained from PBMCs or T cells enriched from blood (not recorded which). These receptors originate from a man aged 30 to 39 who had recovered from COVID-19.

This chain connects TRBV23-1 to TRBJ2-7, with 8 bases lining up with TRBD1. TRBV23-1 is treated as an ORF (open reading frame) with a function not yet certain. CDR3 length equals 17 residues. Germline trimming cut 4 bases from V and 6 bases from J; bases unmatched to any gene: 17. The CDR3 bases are TGCGCCAGCAGTCCCCCCCGGACAGGGTCCGGGGAGTGCGAGCAGTACTTC. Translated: CASSPPRTGSGECEQYF.

The CDR3 DNA is TGCGCCAGCAGCTTGAGTGTCGGGGTTTTGAACACTGAAGCTTTCTTT. It yields the protein CASSLSVGVLNTEAFF. The chain couples TRBV5-1 to TRBJ1-1, with D uncertain. This CDR3 contains 16 residues. CDR1 is SGHRS, CDR2 YFSETQ, per germline. V lost 1 base to trimming and J lost 0 bases, with 13 bases between them.

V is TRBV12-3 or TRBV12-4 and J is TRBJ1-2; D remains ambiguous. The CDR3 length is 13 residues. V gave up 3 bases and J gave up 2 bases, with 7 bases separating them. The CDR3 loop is CASSLTGNYGYTF. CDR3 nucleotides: TGTGCCAGCAGTTTGACGGGAAACTATGGCTACACCTTC.

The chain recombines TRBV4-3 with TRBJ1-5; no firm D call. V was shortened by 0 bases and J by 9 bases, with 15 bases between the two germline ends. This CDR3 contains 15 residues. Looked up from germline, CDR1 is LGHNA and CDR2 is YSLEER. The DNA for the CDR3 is TGCGCCAGCAGCCAAGAGGCGGAATTGCGAGGGCCCCAGCATTTT. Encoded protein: CASSQEAELRGPQHF.

In DNA form, the CDR3 reads TGTGCCAGCAGCCGGACAGGAGCGTACAATGAGCAGTTCTTC. Translated: CASSRTGAYNEQFF. The V gene is TRBV28, the J gene TRBJ2-1, with 7 bases fitting TRBD1. CDR1 MDHEN and CDR2 SYDVKM come from the germline V gene. CDR3 length equals 14 residues. Trimming at V came to 6 bases and at J to 4 bases, leaving 6 bases not matched to a gene.

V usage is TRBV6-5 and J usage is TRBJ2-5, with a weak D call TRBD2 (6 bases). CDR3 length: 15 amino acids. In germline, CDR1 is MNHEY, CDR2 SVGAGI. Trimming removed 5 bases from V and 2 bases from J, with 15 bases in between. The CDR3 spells CASSPLLANQETQYF. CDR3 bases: TGTGCCAGCAGTCCTCTGCTAGCGAATCAAGAGACCCAGTACTTC.

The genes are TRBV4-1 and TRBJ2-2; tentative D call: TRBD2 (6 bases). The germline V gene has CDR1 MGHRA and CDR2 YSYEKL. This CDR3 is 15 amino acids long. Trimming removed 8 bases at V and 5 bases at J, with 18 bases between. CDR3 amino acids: CASASVGGPTGELFF. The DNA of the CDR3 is TGCGCCAGCGCCTCTGTCGGAGGGCCGACCGGGGAGCTGTTTTTT.

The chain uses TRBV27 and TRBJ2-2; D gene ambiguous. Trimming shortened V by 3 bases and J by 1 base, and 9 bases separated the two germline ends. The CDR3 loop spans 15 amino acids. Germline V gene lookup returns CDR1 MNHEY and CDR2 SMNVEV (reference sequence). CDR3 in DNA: TGTGCCAGCAGTTTTGATAGGAGGAACACCGGGGAGCTGTTTTTT. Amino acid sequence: CASSFDRRNTGELFF.

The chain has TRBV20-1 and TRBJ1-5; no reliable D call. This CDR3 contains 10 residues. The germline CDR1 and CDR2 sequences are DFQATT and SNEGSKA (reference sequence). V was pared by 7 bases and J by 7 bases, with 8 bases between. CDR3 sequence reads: CSVSGQPQHF. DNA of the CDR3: TGCAGTGTATCCGGGCAGCCCCAGCATTTT.

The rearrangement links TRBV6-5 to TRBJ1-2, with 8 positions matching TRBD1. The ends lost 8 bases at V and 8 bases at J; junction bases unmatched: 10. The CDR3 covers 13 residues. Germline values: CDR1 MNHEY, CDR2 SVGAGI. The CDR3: CASLDRAFFGYTF. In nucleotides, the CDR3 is TGTGCCAGCCTGGACAGGGCTTTTTTCGGCTACACCTTC.

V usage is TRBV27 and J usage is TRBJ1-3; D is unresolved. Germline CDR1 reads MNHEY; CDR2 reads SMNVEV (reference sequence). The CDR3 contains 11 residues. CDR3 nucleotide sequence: TGTGTGTCCAGCGGGGGAAACACCATATATTTT. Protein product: CVSSGGNTIYF.

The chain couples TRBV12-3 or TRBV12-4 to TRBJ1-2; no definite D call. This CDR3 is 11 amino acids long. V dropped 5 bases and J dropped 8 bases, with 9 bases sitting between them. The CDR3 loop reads CASSGGSGYTF. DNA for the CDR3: TGTGCCAGCAGTGGTGGTAGCGGCTACACCTTC.

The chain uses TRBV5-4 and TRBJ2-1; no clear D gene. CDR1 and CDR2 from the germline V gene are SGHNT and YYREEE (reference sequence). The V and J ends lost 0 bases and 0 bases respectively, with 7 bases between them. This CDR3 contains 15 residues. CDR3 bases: TGTGCCAGCAGCTTGGGAACTGGCTCCTACAATGAGCAGTTCTTC. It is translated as CASSLGTGSYNEQFF.

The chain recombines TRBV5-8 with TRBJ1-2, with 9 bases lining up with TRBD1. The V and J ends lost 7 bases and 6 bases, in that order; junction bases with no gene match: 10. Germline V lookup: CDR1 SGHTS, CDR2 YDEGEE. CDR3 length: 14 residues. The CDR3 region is CASVLRDRVNGYTF. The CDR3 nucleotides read TGTGCCAGCGTCCTCCGGGACAGGGTTAATGGCTACACCTTC.

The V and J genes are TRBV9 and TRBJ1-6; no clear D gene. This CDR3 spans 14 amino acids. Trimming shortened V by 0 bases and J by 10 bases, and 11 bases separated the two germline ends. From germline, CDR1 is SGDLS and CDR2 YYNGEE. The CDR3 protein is CASSVAGRNSPLHF. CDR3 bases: TGTGCCAGCAGCGTAGCTGGGAGGAACTCACCCCTCCACTTT.

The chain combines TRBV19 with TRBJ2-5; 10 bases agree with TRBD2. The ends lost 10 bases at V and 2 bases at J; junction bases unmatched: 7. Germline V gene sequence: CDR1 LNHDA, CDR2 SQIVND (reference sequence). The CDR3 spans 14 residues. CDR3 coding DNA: TGTGCCACCCAAAAGCGGGGGGGGCAAGAGACCCAGTACTTC. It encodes CATQKRGGQETQYF.

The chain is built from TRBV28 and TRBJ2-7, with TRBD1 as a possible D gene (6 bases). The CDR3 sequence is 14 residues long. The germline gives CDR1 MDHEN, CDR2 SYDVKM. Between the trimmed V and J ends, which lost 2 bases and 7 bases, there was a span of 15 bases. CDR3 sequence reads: CASSLRDTSREQYF. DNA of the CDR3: TGTGCCAGCAGTTTACGGGACACCTCTCGGGAGCAGTACTTC.